This paragraph reports one T cell receptor (beta chain). No antigen is known for it. These data originate in a study of radiation and T cells in renal cell carcinoma. Assay: immunoSEQ multiplex PCR; the TCRdb copy retains only in-frame clones and omits some. The sample lists approximately 83,000 clones, around four fifths seen once, with roughly 10% in the top ten. Indicated time point: blood 4 weeks post-SBRT, at nephrectomy. Treatment specified: 15 Gy SBRT to primary tumor, nephrectomy 4 weeks later. The patient's renal cell carcinoma had clear cell pathology. Findings and limits, study-wide: In blood, top tumor clones expanded by 2 weeks, shrinking by 4. Pretreatment tumor biopsies were lacking, so baseline clonotypes are unknown.

The length of the CDR3 is 11 residues. The germline V gene has CDR1 SGHVS and CDR2 FQNEAQ. V lost 4 bases and J 4 bases, leaving 5 bases between the germline ends. The receptor's source is a man between 50 and 59 years old with renal cell carcinoma. Material: blood, obtained from a patient whose treatment included radiotherapy and nephrectomy. The chain couples TRBV7-8 to TRBJ2-7; D not resolved. CDR3 DNA sequence: TGTGCCAGCAGCTCCAGATACGAGCAGTACTTC. Protein sequence: CASSSRYEQYF.